This entry lists 19 T cell receptor beta chains sequenced from one sample in a study of technical replicates of blood from a handful of donors. Clones were read by immunoSEQ multiplex PCR, and TCRdb kept only the in-frame ones, dropping some. The sample lists about 81,000 clones; roughly 95% were seen once. Sequencing used T cells isolated from PBMCs. The origin of the receptors is a human donor in good health.

The chain uses TRBV10-3 and TRBJ1-1; D remains ambiguous. This CDR3 is built from 15 residues. Trimming stripped 1 base from V and 7 bases from J, with 16 bases between. Germline values: CDR1 ENHRY, CDR2 SYGVKD. The CDR3 bases are TGTGCCATCAGTGAGTTGGACTCGGCCTCTCGTGAAGCTTTCTTT. As protein: CAISELDSASREAFF.

The chain recombines TRBV7-2 with TRBJ2-2; a possible D gene is TRBD2 (6 bases). V was cut by 6 bases and J by 3 bases, with 11 bases left in between. This CDR3 contains 14 residues. Looked up from germline, CDR1 is SGHTA and CDR2 is FQGNSA. The CDR3 DNA is TGTGCCAGCAGGTCCGGAGGGTACACCGGGGAGCTGTTTTTT. It is translated as CASRSGGYTGELFF. The full variable domain, in which reference TRBV7-2 and TRBJ2-2 provide the parts outside the CDR3, is GAGVSQSPSNKVTEKGKDVELRCDPISGHTALYWYRQSLGQGLEFLIYFQGNSAPDKSGLPSDRFSAERTGGSVSTLTIQRTQQEDSAVYLCASRSGGYTGELFFGEGSRLTVL.

The rearrangement uses TRBV27 and TRBJ2-7, with 9 nucleotides matching TRBD1. This CDR3 is 12 amino acids long. J gave up 4 bases and V 9 bases, and 4 bases lay outside the gene matches. Germline V lookup: CDR1 MNHEY, CDR2 SMNVEV (reference sequence). CDR3 protein: CARQGALYEQYF. DNA for the CDR3: TGTGCCAGACAGGGGGCTCTATACGAGCAGTACTTC.

The J gene is TRBJ2-3, the V gene TRBV19; 11 bases are a match to TRBD1. Trimming removed 0 bases from V and 3 bases from J; junction bases left unmatched: 2. This CDR3 is built from 16 residues. CDR1 is LNHDA and CDR2 is SQIVND in the germline V gene (reference sequence). The CDR3 reads CASSIDGTGGTDTQYF. The CDR3 bases are TGTGCCAGTAGTATAGATGGGACAGGGGGGACAGATACGCAGTATTTT.

The V call is TRBV10-3, the J call TRBJ2-1; 8 bases map to TRBD1. This CDR3 is built from 17 residues. CDR1 is ENHRY, CDR2 SYGVKD, per germline. V shed 3 bases, J shed 3 bases, and the junction held 10 bases outside the gene matches. DNA of the CDR3: TGTGCCATCAGTGATCTATTACAGGGGGGAAACTACAATGAGCAGTTCTTC. Protein sequence: CAISDLLQGGNYNEQFF.

The chain carries TRBV29-1 and TRBJ1-1; the D is unclear. V was clipped by 4 bases and J by 0 bases, with 12 bases between them. CDR3 length equals 14 residues. Germline V lookup: CDR1 SQVTM, CDR2 ANQGSEA. The CDR3 spells CSVVTDSMNTEAFF. CDR3 coding DNA: TGCAGCGTTGTAACCGACTCAATGAACACTGAAGCTTTCTTT.

The chain employs TRBV6-5 and TRBJ2-3; 10 bases align to TRBD2. The CDR3 totals 15 residues. The V and J ends lost 2 bases and 10 bases, in that order; junction bases with no gene match: 9. Germline V gene data show CDR1 as MNHEY and CDR2 as SVGAGI. The CDR3 DNA reads TGTGCCAGCAGTTACGGCCCAGCGGGAGGGAGTTCGCAGTATTTT. It specifies CASSYGPAGGSSQYF.

The rearrangement links TRBV4-3 to TRBJ2-7, with a possible D match to TRBD1 (6 bases). CDR3 size: 15 residues. The ends were cut back, 3 bases at V and 3 bases at J, with 15 bases in the middle. In germline, CDR1 is LGHNA, CDR2 YSLEER. CDR3 DNA sequence: TGCGCCAGCAGCCAGATGACAGGTTACTACTACGAGCAGTACTTC. Its translation: CASSQMTGYYYEQYF.

The chain recombines TRBV30 with TRBJ2-1, with 13 bases identical to TRBD2. Germline CDR1 reads GTSNPN; CDR2 reads SVGIG (reference sequence). Trimming took 4 bases from V and 6 from J; bases not matched to a gene: 3. The CDR3 has 14 residues. Written as DNA, the CDR3 is TGTGCCTGGAAACTAGCGGGAGGGATCAATGAGCAGTTCTTC. Translation: CAWKLAGGINEQFF.

This clone showed up just once. The chain couples TRBV28 to TRBJ2-7, with TRBD1 matching 7 bases. J was trimmed by 5 bases and V by 6 bases; bases with no gene match: 7. Germline CDR1 and CDR2: MDHEN and SYDVKM. CDR3 length: 13 amino acids. CDR3 coding DNA: TGTGCCAGCAGGAAGACAGGGTTCCACGAGCAGTACTTC. Translating it yields CASRKTGFHEQYF.

The chain carries TRBV11-3 and TRBJ2-3; the D gene is possibly TRBD1 (6 bases). Germline assignment: CDR1 SGHNT and CDR2 YENEEA. Trimming removed 5 bases at V and 3 bases at J, with 15 bases between. The CDR3 is made up of 15 amino acids. CDR3 residues: CASSMDSQSTDTQYF. The CDR3 region has the DNA TGTGCCAGCAGCATGGACAGCCAGAGTACAGATACGCAGTATTTT.

V is TRBV2 and J is TRBJ1-2; D is perhaps TRBD1 (5 bases). CDR1 SNHLY and CDR2 FYNNEI come from the germline V gene. This CDR3 has 15 residues. V was pared by 2 bases and J by 6 bases, with 16 bases between. CDR3 coding DNA: TGTGCCAGCAGTGAATTGTCCCGACAGAATGATGGCTACACCTTC. It specifies CASSELSRQNDGYTF.

The chain recombines TRBV11-2 with TRBJ2-2; 8 bases line up with TRBD2. Germline values: CDR1 SGHAT, CDR2 FQNNGV. The CDR3 loop spans 18 amino acids. V lost 1 base, J lost 6 bases, and 13 bases stayed unmatched. The CDR3 region is CASSLVLAETRRPGELFF. CDR3 sequence (DNA): TGTGCCAGCAGCTTAGTACTAGCGGAGACGAGAAGGCCCGGGGAGCTGTTTTTT.

This chain uses TRBV7-9 with TRBJ2-7; a weak D match, TRBD2 (6 bases). The CDR3 has 15 amino acids. Between the trimmed V and J ends, which lost 5 bases and 0 bases, there was a span of 14 bases. The germline V gene encodes CDR1 SEHNR and CDR2 FQNEAQ (reference sequence). As DNA, the CDR3 is TGTGCCAGCAGCGCGGGGCTCCTTAGCTCCTACGAGCAGTACTTC. It translates to CASSAGLLSSYEQYF.

This chain uses TRBV7-3 with TRBJ1-2; no definite D call. Trimming cost V 5 bases and J 5 bases, with 18 bases left between them. The CDR3 length is 15 residues. Germline V CDR1 and CDR2: SGHTA, FQGTGA. Here the CDR3 reads CASSATSGGTYGYTF. The DNA for the CDR3 is TGTGCCAGCAGCGCTACCTCAGGTGGCACATATGGCTACACCTTC. The variable domain in full, with the rest retrieved from reference TRBV7-3 and TRBJ1-2, is GAGVSQTPSNKVTEKGKYVELRCDPISGHTALYWYRQSLGQGPEFLIYFQGTGAADDSGLPNDRFFAVRPEGSVSTLKIQRTERGDSAVYLCASSATSGGTYGYTFGSGTRLTVV.

The table lists this clone with a count of one. V is TRBV5-4 and J is TRBJ2-2, with D hard to call. The CDR3 spans 13 residues. V was shortened by 3 bases and J by 3 bases, with 6 bases between the two germline ends. Germline CDR1 SGHNT, CDR2 YYREEE (reference sequence). CDR3: CASSSLDTGELFF. CDR3 nucleotide sequence: TGTGCCAGCAGCTCCCTCGACACCGGGGAGCTGTTTTTT.

The chain employs TRBV6-5 and TRBJ1-4; 7 bases align to TRBD1. CDR3 size: 14 residues. V shed 10 bases and J 8 bases; nucleotides not matched to a gene: 13. Germline V gene lookup returns CDR1 MNHEY and CDR2 SVGAGI. The CDR3 is CATRRDSGVEKLFF. DNA of the CDR3: TGTGCCACTCGCAGGGACAGTGGAGTAGAAAAACTGTTTTTT.

The rearrangement joins TRBV6-1 to TRBJ2-3; the match to TRBD1 covers 7 bases. CDR1 and CDR2 from the germline V gene are MNHNS and SASEGT. CDR3 length: 16 amino acids. The trim removed 6 bases at V and 6 bases at J, leaving 15 bases unmatched. CDR3 amino acids: CASSESGTARRDTQYF. Here the CDR3 DNA reads TGTGCCAGCAGCGAATCCGGGACAGCCCGAAGGGATACGCAGTATTTT.

The J gene is TRBJ1-5, the V gene TRBV28; D is unresolved. Germline V gene sequence: CDR1 MDHEN, CDR2 SYDVKM. The CDR3 length is 14 residues. Trimming shortened V by 1 base and J by 7 bases, and 11 bases separated the two germline ends. This chain's CDR3 is CASSLFQYSQPQHF. The CDR3 DNA reads TGTGCCAGCAGTTTATTCCAGTATTCCCAGCCCCAGCATTTT.